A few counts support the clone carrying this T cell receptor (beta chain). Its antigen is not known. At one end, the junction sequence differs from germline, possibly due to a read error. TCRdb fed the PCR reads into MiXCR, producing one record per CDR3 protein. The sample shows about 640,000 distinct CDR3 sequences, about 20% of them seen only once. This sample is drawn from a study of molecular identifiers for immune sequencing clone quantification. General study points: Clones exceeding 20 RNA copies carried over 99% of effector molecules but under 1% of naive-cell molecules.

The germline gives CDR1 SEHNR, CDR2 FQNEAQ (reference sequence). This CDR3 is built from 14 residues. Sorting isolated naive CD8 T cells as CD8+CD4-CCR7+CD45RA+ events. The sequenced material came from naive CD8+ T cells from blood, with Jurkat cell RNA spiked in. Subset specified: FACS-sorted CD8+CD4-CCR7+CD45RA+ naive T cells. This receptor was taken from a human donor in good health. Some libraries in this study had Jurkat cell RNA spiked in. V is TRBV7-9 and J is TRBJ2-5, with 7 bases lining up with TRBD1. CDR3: CTSRLQGPQETQYF. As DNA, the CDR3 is TGTACCAGCAGGTTACAGGGGCCCCAAGAGACCCAGTACTTC. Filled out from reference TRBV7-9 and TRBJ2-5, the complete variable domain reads DTGVSQNPRHKITKRGQNVTFRCDPISEHNRLYWYRQTLGQGPEFLTYFQNEAQLEKSRLLSDRFSAERPKGSFSTLEIQRTEQGDSAMYLCTSRLQGPQETQYFGPGTRLLVL.